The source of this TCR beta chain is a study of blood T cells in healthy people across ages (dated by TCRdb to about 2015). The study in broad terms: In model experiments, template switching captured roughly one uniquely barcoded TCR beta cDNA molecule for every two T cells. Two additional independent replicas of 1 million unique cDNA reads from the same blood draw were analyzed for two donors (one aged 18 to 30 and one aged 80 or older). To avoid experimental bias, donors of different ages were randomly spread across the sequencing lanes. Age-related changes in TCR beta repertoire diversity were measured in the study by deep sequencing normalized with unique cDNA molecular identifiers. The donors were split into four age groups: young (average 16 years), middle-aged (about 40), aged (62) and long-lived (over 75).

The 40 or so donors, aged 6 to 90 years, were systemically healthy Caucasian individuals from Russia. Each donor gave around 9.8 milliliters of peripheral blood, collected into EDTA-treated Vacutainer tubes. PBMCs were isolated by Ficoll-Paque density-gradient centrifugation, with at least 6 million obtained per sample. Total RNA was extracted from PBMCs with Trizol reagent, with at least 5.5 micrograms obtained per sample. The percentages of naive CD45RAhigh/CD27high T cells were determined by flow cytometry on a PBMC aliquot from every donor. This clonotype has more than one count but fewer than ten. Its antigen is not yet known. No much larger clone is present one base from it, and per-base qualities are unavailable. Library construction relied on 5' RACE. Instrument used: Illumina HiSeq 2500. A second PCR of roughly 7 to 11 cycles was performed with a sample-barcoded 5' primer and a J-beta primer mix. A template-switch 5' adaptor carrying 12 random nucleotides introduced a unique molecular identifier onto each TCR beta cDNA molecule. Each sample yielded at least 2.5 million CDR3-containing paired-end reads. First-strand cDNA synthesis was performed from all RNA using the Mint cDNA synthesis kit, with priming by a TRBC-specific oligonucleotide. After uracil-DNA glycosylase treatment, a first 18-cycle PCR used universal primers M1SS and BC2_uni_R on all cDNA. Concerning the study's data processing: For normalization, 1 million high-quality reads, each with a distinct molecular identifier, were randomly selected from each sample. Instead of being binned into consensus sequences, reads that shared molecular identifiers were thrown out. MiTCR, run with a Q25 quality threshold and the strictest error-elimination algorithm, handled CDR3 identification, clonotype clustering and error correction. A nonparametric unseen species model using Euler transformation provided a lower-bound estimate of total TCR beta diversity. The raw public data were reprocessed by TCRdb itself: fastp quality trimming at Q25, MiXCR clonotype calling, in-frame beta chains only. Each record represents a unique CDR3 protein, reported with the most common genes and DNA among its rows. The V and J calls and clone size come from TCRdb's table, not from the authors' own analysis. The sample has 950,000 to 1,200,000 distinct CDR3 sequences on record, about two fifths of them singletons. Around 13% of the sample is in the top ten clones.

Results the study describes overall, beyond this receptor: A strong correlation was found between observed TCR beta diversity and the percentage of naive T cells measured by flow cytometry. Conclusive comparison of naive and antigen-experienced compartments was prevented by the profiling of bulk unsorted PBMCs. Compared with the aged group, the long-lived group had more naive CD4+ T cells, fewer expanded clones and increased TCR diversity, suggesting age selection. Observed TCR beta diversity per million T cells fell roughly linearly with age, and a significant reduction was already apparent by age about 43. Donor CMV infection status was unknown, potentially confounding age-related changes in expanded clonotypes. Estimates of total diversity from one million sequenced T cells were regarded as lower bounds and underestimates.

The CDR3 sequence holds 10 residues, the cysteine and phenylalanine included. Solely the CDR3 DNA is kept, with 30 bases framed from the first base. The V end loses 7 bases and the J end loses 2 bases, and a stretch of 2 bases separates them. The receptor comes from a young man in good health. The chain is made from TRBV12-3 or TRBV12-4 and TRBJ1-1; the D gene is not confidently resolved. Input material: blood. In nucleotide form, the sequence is TGTGCCAGCAAAAACACTGAAGCTTTCTTT. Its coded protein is CASKNTEAFF.